This TCR beta chain is from a study of OX40 agonist ivuxolimab in advanced cancers. For the study at large: Given to patients was ivuxolimab, an agonistic anti-OX40 (CD134) antibody. Study-wide findings and caveats: Average numbers of expanded clones were greater in CD8+ T cells than in CD4+. With doses of 0.1 to 3.0 mg/kg, CD4+ and CD8+ blood T cells had undergone clonal expansion by week 6.

Comment on this clone: Its antigen is currently unknown.

Only in-frame clones appear in the TCRdb table, and some are missing; sequencing was by immunoSEQ multiplex PCR. This table has approximately 40,000 clones, 88% appearing once. Blood specimens came from baseline, cycle 4 day 1, and cycle 7 day 1. This CDR3 contains 17 residues. CDR1 LNHDA and CDR2 SQIVND come from the germline V gene (reference sequence). J was trimmed by 8 bases and V by 5 bases; bases with no gene match: 10. The sequence came from an adult with an advanced solid tumor such as melanoma, head and neck, liver or kidney cancer. The chain uses TRBV19 and TRBJ2-4, with 15 bases identical to TRBD2. The sequenced sample was CD4+ or CD8+ T cells sorted from blood, obtained in a trial of the OX40 agonist ivuxolimab. CDR3: CASSDRTSGRATDIQYF. In DNA, the CDR3 is TGTGCCAGTAGTGACCGGACTAGCGGGAGGGCCACGGACATTCAGTACTTC.